The 20 T cell receptor beta chains below were found in one sample sequenced in a study of T cells in localized non-small cell lung cancer. The repertoire was sequenced with immunoSEQ multiplex PCR; TCRdb's copy has only in-frame clones and lacks some. The table records tens of thousands of clones, 82% of them present only once. Sequenced here: peripheral blood, sampled before any cancer treatment. The receptor source for this set is a woman aged 35-75 years with stage I lung adenocarcinoma.

The CDR3 bases are TGCAGCGTCAGGGAGGGACGGGAGACCCAGTACTTC. This encodes CSVREGRETQYF. The chain employs TRBV29-1 and TRBJ2-5, with 7 bases that match TRBD2. Germline V gene sequence: CDR1 SQVTM, CDR2 ANQGSEA. J was trimmed by 5 bases and V by 6 bases; bases with no gene match: 6. The CDR3 is made up of 12 amino acids.

The chain employs TRBV4-3 and TRBJ1-4, with D unresolved. The length of the CDR3 is 17 residues. Germline CDR1 LGHNA, CDR2 YSLEER. V lost 0 bases, J lost 2 bases, and 13 bases lay in between. As DNA, the CDR3 is TGCGCCAGCAGCCAAGATGGGAGGGATTACACTAATGAAAAACTGTTTTTT. Translation gives CASSQDGRDYTNEKLFF.

The V call is TRBV14, the J call TRBJ1-1; the D gene is possibly TRBD1 (5 bases). The CDR3 contains 16 residues. CDR1 and CDR2 (germline): SGHDN, FVKESK. Trimming left V 7 bases short and J 2 bases short, with 20 bases between. CDR3 nucleotide sequence: TGTGCCAGCAACCCAATGACCCGGGGGATCAACACTGAAGCTTTCTTT. Translation gives CASNPMTRGINTEAFF.

This clone was seen only a few times. The V and J genes are TRBV7-2 and TRBJ2-5; D possibly matches TRBD1 or TRBD2 (6 bases each). The CDR3 totals 15 residues. Germline V lookup: CDR1 SGHTA, CDR2 FQGNSA. V shed 5 bases and J shed 5 bases, with 18 bases lying between them. CDR3 DNA sequence: TGTGCCAGCAGCCTGGAGGGGGGTAGTTTGGAGACCCAGTACTTC. Translating gives CASSLEGGSLETQYF.

This chain connects TRBV18 to TRBJ2-7; no reliable D call. The V end was cut by 0 bases, the J end by 4 bases, with 19 bases between. CDR1 is KGHSH and CDR2 is LQKENI in the germline V gene. This CDR3 contains 17 residues. CDR3 DNA: TGTGCCAGCTCACCACCGCGTAACGGAGCCCGCTCTTACGAGCAGTACTTC. Amino acids: CASSPPRNGARSYEQYF.

This clone was observed a few times. The chain combines TRBV2 with TRBJ2-1, with 10 bases matching TRBD2. V lost 8 bases and J lost 2; bases outside the gene matches: 6. The CDR3 totals 15 residues. Germline CDR1 and CDR2: SNHLY and FYNNEI. The CDR3 loop is CASRPSGGTYNEQFF. CDR3 coding DNA: TGTGCCAGCCGCCCTAGCGGGGGAACCTACAATGAGCAGTTCTTC.

This chain connects TRBV5-1 to TRBJ2-1, with TRBD1 matching 11 bases. The CDR3 is made up of 14 amino acids. Germline V gene sequence: CDR1 SGHRS, CDR2 YFSETQ. V gave up 2 bases and J gave up 7 bases; unmatched junction bases: 2. CDR3 protein: CASSLGTGGNEQFF. In DNA form, the CDR3 reads TGCGCCAGCAGCTTAGGGACAGGGGGAAATGAGCAGTTCTTC.

The V call is TRBV6-5, the J call TRBJ2-7, with 8 bases aligning to TRBD1. CDR1 is MNHEY and CDR2 is SVGAGI in the germline V gene. The V segment lost 6 bases and the J segment 7 bases; nucleotides outside the gene matches: 8. The CDR3 extends over 13 amino acids. The CDR3 DNA reads as TGTGCCAGCAGACCGGACAGGGTGGGGGAGCAGTACTTC. Translation: CASRPDRVGEQYF.

The rearrangement uses TRBV2 and TRBJ1-2; possibly TRBD1 for D (6 bases). Germline V gene sequence: CDR1 SNHLY, CDR2 FYNNEI. The CDR3 spans 14 residues. The ends were cut back, 0 bases at V and 7 bases at J, with 12 bases in the middle. This CDR3 reads CASSEAYRAGGYTF. DNA for the CDR3: TGTGCCAGCAGTGAAGCCTACAGGGCGGGTGGCTACACCTTC.

The genes are TRBV29-1 and TRBJ2-3; D might be TRBD1 (6 bases). V was cut by 1 base and J by 3 bases, with 17 bases left in between. The CDR3 has 16 amino acids. CDR1 is SQVTM, CDR2 ANQGSEA, per germline. The CDR3 loop reads CSVEAPPGHGTDTQYF. The CDR3 DNA reads as TGCAGCGTTGAAGCGCCACCGGGACACGGAACAGATACGCAGTATTTT.

This chain joins TRBV11-3 and TRBJ1-1, with D maybe TRBD1 (6 bases). This CDR3 is built from 12 residues. Trimming removed 4 bases from V and 10 bases from J, with 13 bases in between. From germline, CDR1 is SGHNT and CDR2 YENEEA. The CDR3 nucleotides are TGTGCCAGCAGCTCAGAGTGGGGGGCAGCTTTCTTT. Amino acid sequence: CASSSEWGAAFF.

This chain uses TRBV30 with TRBJ1-1; 9 positions agree with TRBD1. J lost 6 bases, V lost 2 bases, and 22 bases had no gene match. CDR3 size: 19 residues. Germline V gene lookup returns CDR1 GTSNPN and CDR2 SVGIG (reference sequence). In DNA form, the CDR3 reads TGTGCCTGGAGTAGCGGGGACAGGGCGATCTTCTGGGCAGGGTCTGAAGCTTTCTTT. Amino acid sequence: CAWSSGDRAIFWAGSEAFF.

The CDR3 spells CASSYGTDSGNTIYF. CDR3 in DNA: TGTGCCAGCAGCTATGGGACGGACTCTGGAAACACCATATATTTT. The V gene is TRBV5-6, the J gene TRBJ1-3, with D perhaps TRBD1 (5 bases). The CDR3 runs 15 residues. Trimming stripped 3 bases from V and 0 bases from J, with 10 bases between. The germline V gene has CDR1 SGHDT and CDR2 YYEEEE.

This chain joins TRBV27 and TRBJ1-2, with D unresolved. The CDR3 has 14 residues. CDR1 and CDR2 from the germline V gene are MNHEY and SMNVEV (reference sequence). The V gene lost 6 bases and the J gene lost 2 bases, with 13 bases spanning the gap. The CDR3 DNA reads TGTGCCAGCAGACTTGCCGGGATAAACTATGGCTACACCTTC. Its translation: CASRLAGINYGYTF.

The chain couples TRBV9 to TRBJ2-7; maybe TRBD2 (6 bases). This CDR3 region has 14 residues. Germline V gene sequence: CDR1 SGDLS, CDR2 YYNGEE. Trimming left V 0 bases short and J 5 bases short, with 12 bases between. CDR3 loop: CASSVEAGTHEQYF. CDR3 DNA: TGTGCCAGCAGCGTAGAGGCGGGAACGCACGAGCAGTACTTC.

The genes are TRBV11-2 and TRBJ2-3, with D possibly being TRBD2 (6 bases). Germline V gene sequence: CDR1 SGHAT, CDR2 FQNNGV. Trimming took 3 bases from V and 0 from J, leaving 10 bases between them. CDR3 length equals 15 residues. The CDR3 DNA follows: TGTGCCAGCAGCTTTGAGGGGAGGAGCACAGATACGCAGTATTTT. Translating it yields CASSFEGRSTDTQYF.

The V and J genes are TRBV6-4 and TRBJ1-2; the D is unclear. V was cut by 2 bases and J by 7 bases, with 17 bases left in between. The CDR3 consists of 15 residues. Germline lookup yields CDR1 MRHNA and CDR2 SNTAGT. CDR3 in DNA: TGTGCCAGCAGTGACGGTGCCCGAGAGCCGCGTGGCTACACCTTC. It yields the protein CASSDGAREPRGYTF.

V gene TRBV9 combines with J gene TRBJ2-1; tentatively, D is TRBD1 (6 bases). V gave up 3 bases and J gave up 6 bases, with 10 bases separating them. Germline V gives CDR1 SGDLS, CDR2 YYNGEE. The CDR3 has 13 residues. CDR3 sequence (DNA): TGTGCCAGCAGCGAACAGGGTATCAATGAGCAGTTCTTC. Translated: CASSEQGINEQFF.

This chain uses TRBV5-6 with TRBJ2-3; D is undetermined. CDR1 and CDR2 from the germline V gene are SGHDT and YYEEEE. Trimming left V 1 base short and J 3 bases short, with 15 bases between. The CDR3 has 16 residues. CDR3 region: CASSLSKLVRTDTQYF. CDR3 DNA: TGTGCCAGCAGCTTGTCTAAGCTAGTCCGGACAGATACGCAGTATTTT.

V usage is TRBV18 and J usage is TRBJ1-4; the match to TRBD1 covers 7 bases. The CDR3 length is 16 residues. V shed 3 bases and J 8 bases; nucleotides not matched to a gene: 12. Germline assignment: CDR1 KGHSH and CDR2 LQKENI. CDR3 protein: CASSPSTTGWLEKLFF. DNA of the CDR3: TGTGCCAGCTCACCTTCAACGACAGGGTGGTTGGAAAAACTGTTTTTT.